This TCR beta chain was recovered during a study of blood T cell repertoires in COVID-19. Libraries were prepared by immunoSEQ multiplex PCR; TCRdb keeps only in-frame clonotypes and omits some of them. The sample includes a few hundred thousand clones, approximately 90% of them seen just once. In germline, CDR1 is MNHEY, CDR2 SVGAGI. The V and J ends lost 1 base and 6 bases respectively, with 15 bases between them. The CDR3 has 16 residues. Sequencing input: peripheral blood. The source is a man aged 25-45 years with acute or convalescent COVID-19. The rearrangement joins TRBV6-5 to TRBJ1-4; a weak D match, TRBD1 (5 bases). The CDR3 loop is CASSYLKTAGDEKLFF. In nucleotides, the CDR3 is TGTGCCAGCAGTTACTTAAAGACAGCGGGGGATGAAAAACTGTTTTTT.